This TCR beta chain stems from a study of CD8 T cells in ankylosing spondylitis. General observations from the study: A motif in TCR beta, a set of under ten highly homologous variants, appeared characteristic of ankylosing spondylitis blood.

A single record per CDR3 protein comes from TCRdb applying MiXCR to the 5' RACE reads. The repertoire has over 130,000 distinct CDR3 sequences, around 45% of them found once; the top ten carry roughly 15%. The V gene's germline CDR1 is ENHRY and CDR2 SYGVKD. The V and J ends lost 2 bases and 3 bases, in that order; junction bases with no gene match: 5. The CDR3 consists of 15 residues. In the case of this clonotype: The antigen remains undetermined.

This chain uses TRBV10-3 with TRBJ2-7; 9 bases map to TRBD1. The sequence came from a male donor with ankylosing spondylitis. Sequences were obtained from synovial fluid, either unsorted or a sorted T cell fraction (not recorded which). The CDR3 spells CAISEPGQGVYEQYF. The CDR3 region has the DNA TGTGCCATCAGTGAGCCGGGACAGGGAGTCTACGAGCAGTACTTC.